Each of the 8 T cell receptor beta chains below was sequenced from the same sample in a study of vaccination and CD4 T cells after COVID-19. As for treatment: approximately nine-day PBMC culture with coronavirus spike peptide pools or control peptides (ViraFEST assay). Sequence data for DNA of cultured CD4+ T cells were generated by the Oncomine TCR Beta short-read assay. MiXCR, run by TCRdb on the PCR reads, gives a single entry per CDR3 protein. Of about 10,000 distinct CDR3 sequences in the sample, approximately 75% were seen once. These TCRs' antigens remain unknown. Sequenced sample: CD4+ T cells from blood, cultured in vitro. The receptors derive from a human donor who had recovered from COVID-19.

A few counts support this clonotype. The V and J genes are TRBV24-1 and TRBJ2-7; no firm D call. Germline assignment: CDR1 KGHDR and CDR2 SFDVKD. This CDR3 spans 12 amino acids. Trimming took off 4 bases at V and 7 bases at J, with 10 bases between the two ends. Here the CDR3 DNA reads TGTGCCACCAGTGACGCCGTGGGGGAGCAGTACTTC. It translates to CATSDAVGEQYF.

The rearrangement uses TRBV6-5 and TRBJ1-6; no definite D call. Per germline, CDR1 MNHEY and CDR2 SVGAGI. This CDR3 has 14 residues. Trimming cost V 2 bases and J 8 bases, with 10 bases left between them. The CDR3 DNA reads TGTGCCAGCAGTTACGGACCGAAGGATTCACCCCTCCACTTT. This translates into CASSYGPKDSPLHF.

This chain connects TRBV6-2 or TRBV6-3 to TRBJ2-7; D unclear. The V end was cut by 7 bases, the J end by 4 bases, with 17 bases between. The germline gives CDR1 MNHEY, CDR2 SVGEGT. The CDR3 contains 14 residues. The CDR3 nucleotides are TGTGCCAGCACCTCCTCGGCTATCGGGTACGAGCAGTACTTC. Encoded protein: CASTSSAIGYEQYF.

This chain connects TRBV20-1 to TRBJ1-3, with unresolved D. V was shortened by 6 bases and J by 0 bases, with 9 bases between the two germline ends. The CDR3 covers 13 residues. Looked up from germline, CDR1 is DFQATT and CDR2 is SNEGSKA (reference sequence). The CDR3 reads CSAQWGSGNTIYF. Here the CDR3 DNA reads TGCAGTGCCCAATGGGGCTCTGGAAACACCATATATTTT.

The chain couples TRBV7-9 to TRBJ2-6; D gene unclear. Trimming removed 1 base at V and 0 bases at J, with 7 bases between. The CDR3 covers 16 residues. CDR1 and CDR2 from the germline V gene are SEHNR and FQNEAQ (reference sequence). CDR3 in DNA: TGTGCCAGCAGCTTAGACATATACTCTGGGGCCAACGTCCTGACTTTC. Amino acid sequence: CASSLDIYSGANVLTF.

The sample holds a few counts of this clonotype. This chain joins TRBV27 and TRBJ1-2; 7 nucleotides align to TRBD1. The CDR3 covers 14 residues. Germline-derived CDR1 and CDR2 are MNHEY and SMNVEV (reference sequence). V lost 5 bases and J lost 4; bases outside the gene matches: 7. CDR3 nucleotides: TGTGCCAGCAGTGTACAGGGGTCTACCTATGGCTACACCTTC. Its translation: CASSVQGSTYGYTF.

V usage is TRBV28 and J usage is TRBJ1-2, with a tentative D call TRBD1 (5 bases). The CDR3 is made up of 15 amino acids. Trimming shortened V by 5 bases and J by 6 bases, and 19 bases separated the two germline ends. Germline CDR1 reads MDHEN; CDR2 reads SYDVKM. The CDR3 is CASSAGGVGVDGYTF. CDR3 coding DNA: TGTGCCAGCAGTGCCGGGGGGGTTGGGGTTGATGGCTACACCTTC.

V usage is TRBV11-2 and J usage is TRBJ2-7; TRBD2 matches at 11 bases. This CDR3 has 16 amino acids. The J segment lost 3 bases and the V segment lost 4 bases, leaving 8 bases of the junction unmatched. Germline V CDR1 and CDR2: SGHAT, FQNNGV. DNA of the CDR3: TGTGCCAGCAGCTCCTTAGCGGGAGGGCCTGTCTACGAGCAGTACTTC. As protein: CASSSLAGGPVYEQYF.